The rows below give T cell receptor beta chains drawn from one sample of a study of blood T cell repertoires in COVID-19. Assay used: immunoSEQ multiplex PCR; TCRdb lists only in-frame clones, some missing. Of around 210,000 clones in the sample, 85% to 90% were seen once. The sequencing input was peripheral blood. The receptors originated from a woman aged 70 to 79 with acute or convalescent COVID-19. Both conserved end residues are part of each CDR3. The D gene is left open where the match is weak. A row's size may be missing; if present it is once, few, many or a size class.

D,size,V,J,CDR3,DNA
TRBD1,.,TRBV18,TRBJ1-2,CASSSGGDRVRGYTF,TGTGCCAGCTCATCGGGCGGGGACAGGGTACGAGGCTACACCTTC
.,.,TRBV3-1/TRBV3-2,TRBJ2-5,CASSLRQSQETQYF,TGTGCCAGCAGCCTCCGACAGAGCCAAGAGACCCAGTACTTC
TRBD1,.,TRBV7-8,TRBJ2-7,CASSLNNRGVHEQYF,TGTGCCAGCAGCTTAAATAACAGGGGGGTCCACGAGCAGTACTTC
TRBD1,.,TRBV7-2,TRBJ2-7,CASSPDRATRSYEQYF,TGTGCCAGCAGCCCTGACAGGGCTACGCGCTCCTACGAGCAGTACTTC
.,.,TRBV2,TRBJ2-7,CASNPRTTTYEQYF,TGTGCCAGCAACCCAAGGACTACAACCTACGAGCAGTACTTC
.,.,TRBV10-3,TRBJ2-3,CAISVRGAGGDTQYF,TGTGCCATCAGTGTCCGGGGGGCTGGTGGGGATACGCAGTATTTT
TRBD1,.,TRBV7-2,TRBJ2-5,CASSSGTEETQYF,TGTGCCAGCAGCTCCGGGACAGAAGAGACCCAGTACTTC
.,.,TRBV18,TRBJ2-2,CASSPNRDTGELFF,TGTGCCAGCTCACCTAACAGGGACACCGGGGAGCTGTTTTTT
.,.,TRBV28,TRBJ2-5,CASSSFLQETQYF,TGTGCCAGCAGTTCGTTCCTCCAAGAGACCCAGTACTTC
.,.,TRBV28,TRBJ2-3,CASSLFSDTQYF,TGTGCCAGCAGTTTATTCTCAGATACGCAGTATTTT
.,.,TRBV15,TRBJ2-7,CATSRDRRPFWQLTNQSSYEQYF,TGTGCCACCAGCAGAGATCGGAGGCCATTTTGGCAGCTCACCAACCAGAGCTCCTACGAGCAGTACTTC
TRBD1,.,TRBV2,TRBJ1-1,CASSPNGGQAFF,TGTGCCAGCAGTCCTAATGGGGGACAGGCTTTCTTT
.,.,TRBV7-6,TRBJ2-7,CASSLTTTYEQYF,TGTGCCAGCAGCTTAACAACCACCTACGAGCAGTACTTC
.,.,TRBV24-1,TRBJ2-2,CATSDLPAFGGTGELFF,TGTGCCACCAGTGATTTACCGGCCTTCGGAGGGACCGGGGAGCTGTTTTTT
.,.,TRBV19,TRBJ2-2,CATHPWRAMNTGELFF,TGTGCCACACACCCTTGGCGGGCCATGAACACCGGGGAGCTGTTTTTT
TRBD1,few,TRBV27,TRBJ2-2,CASSRRQGALAGELFF,TGTGCCAGCAGTCGAAGACAGGGGGCTTTGGCCGGGGAGCTGTTTTTT
TRBD2,.,TRBV5-4,TRBJ2-3,CASSTVGGGTDTQYF,TGTGCCAGCAGCACGGTCGGGGGGGGCACAGATACGCAGTATTTT
.,.,TRBV6-6,TRBJ1-5,CASSYLANQPQHF,TGTGCCAGCAGTTACTTGGCCAATCAGCCCCAGCATTTT
TRBD2,.,TRBV6-5,TRBJ2-3,CASSLAGGATDTQYF,TGTGCCAGCAGTCTAGCGGGGGGCGCCACAGATACGCAGTATTTT
TRBD1,.,TRBV6-5,TRBJ1-1,CASSPPGQGAAEAFF,TGTGCCAGCAGTCCTCCTGGACAGGGGGCCGCTGAAGCTTTCTTT
.,.,TRBV27,TRBJ1-2,CASSLTGKVYGYTF,TGTGCCAGCAGTTTAACGGGGAAAGTCTATGGCTACACCTTC
.,.,TRBV7-2,TRBJ2-7,CASSRARGADEQYF,TGTGCCAGCAGCCGTGCTCGGGGGGCAGACGAGCAGTACTTC
.,once,TRBV16,TRBJ1-5,CASSREGYQPQHF,TGTGCCAGCAGCCGGGAGGGATATCAGCCCCAGCATTTT
.,once,TRBV2,TRBJ1-1,CASSERLNTEAFF,TGTGCCAGCAGTGAACGGTTGAACACTGAAGCTTTCTTT